What follows are 12 T cell receptor beta chains derived from one specimen sequenced in a study of cytomegalovirus exposure and HLA in healthy donors. The primer mix had 60 Vbeta and 13 Jbeta primers. Sequencing used immunoSEQ multiplex PCR; TCRdb keeps in-frame clones, though not all of them. The repertoire holds 200,000 to 250,000 clones, with approximately 78% as singletons. Sequencing was carried out using PBMCs. These receptors came from a young man in good health and CMV-seronegative.

This clone was seen a few times. The chain combines TRBV5-6 with TRBJ1-1, with unresolved D. Germline assignment: CDR1 SGHDT and CDR2 YYEEEE. V was trimmed by 5 bases and J by 7 bases, leaving 12 bases between them. The CDR3 covers 12 residues. The CDR3 DNA is TGTGCCAGCAGACTTCCCCGGGGTGAAGCTTTCTTT. Translation: CASRLPRGEAFF.

V and J are TRBV6-5 and TRBJ2-5, with D possibly being TRBD2 (5 bases). Germline V gene lookup returns CDR1 MNHEY and CDR2 SVGAGI. Trimming took 5 bases from V and 13 from J, leaving 20 bases between them. The CDR3 is made up of 13 amino acids. For the CDR3, the DNA is TGTGCCAGCAGTCAGCAAAGTCTCTATGGAGGGTACTTC. It specifies CASSQQSLYGGYF.

The genes are TRBV6-1 and TRBJ1-1; 7 bases line up with TRBD1. Trimming at V came to 6 bases and at J to 10 bases, leaving 8 bases not matched to a gene. This CDR3 comprises 12 residues. Germline V gene sequence: CDR1 MNHNS, CDR2 SASEGT. This CDR3 is CASSMTGRRAFF. In DNA form, the CDR3 reads TGTGCCAGCAGCATGACAGGGAGGAGAGCTTTCTTT.

The genes are TRBV6-1 and TRBJ2-7, with a tentative D call TRBD1 (5 bases). Trimming pared 4 bases from V and 6 bases from J, leaving 13 bases between. There are 13 residues in the CDR3. Per the germline V gene, CDR1 is MNHNS and CDR2 is SASEGT. The CDR3 sequence is CASSVQVTGEQYF. In DNA form, the CDR3 reads TGTGCCAGCAGTGTACAGGTGACTGGCGAGCAGTACTTC.

The V and J genes are TRBV4-2 and TRBJ2-2, with D perhaps TRBD1 (6 bases). The CDR3 is made up of 16 amino acids. Trimming pared 4 bases from V and 1 base from J, leaving 13 bases between. Germline lookup yields CDR1 LGHNA and CDR2 YNFKEQ. CDR3 DNA: TGTGCCAGCAGCCTAACGGGACAACTGAACACCGGGGAGCTGTTTTTT. This translates into CASSLTGQLNTGELFF.

The J gene is TRBJ1-1, the V gene TRBV19; weak D call: TRBD1 (6 bases). The CDR3 is 14 amino acids. Germline CDR1 and CDR2: LNHDA and SQIVND (reference sequence). V was pared by 6 bases and J by 4 bases, with 15 bases between. The CDR3 DNA reads as TGTGCCAGTAGAGGACAGTCTGGGAGCACTGAAGCTTTCTTT. This translates into CASRGQSGSTEAFF. Combining the CDR3 with reference TRBV19 and TRBJ1-1 gives the whole variable domain DGGITQSPKYLFRKEGQNVTLSCEQNLNHDAMYWYRQDPGQGLRLIYYSQIVNDFQKGDIAEGYSVSREKKESFPLTVTSAQKNPTAFYLCASRGQSGSTEAFFGQGTRLTVV.

In its sample, this clone was seen once. The gene calls are TRBV5-1 and TRBJ1-1; TRBD1 agrees at 8 bases. Germline V gives CDR1 SGHRS, CDR2 YFSETQ. This CDR3 is 13 amino acids long. V was pared by 0 bases and J by 8 bases, with 3 bases of the junction left unmatched. CDR3 sequence reads: CASSLAGDREAFF. As DNA, the CDR3 is TGCGCCAGCAGCTTGGCCGGGGACAGGGAAGCTTTCTTT.

The chain carries TRBV6-5 and TRBJ2-4, with D possibly being TRBD1 (6 bases). This CDR3 is 14 amino acids long. V was clipped by 6 bases and J by 2 bases, with 11 bases between them. CDR1 is MNHEY and CDR2 is SVGAGI in the germline V gene. CDR3 sequence: CASRNRETKNIQYF. In nucleotides, the CDR3 is TGTGCCAGCAGAAACAGGGAGACCAAAAACATTCAGTACTTC.

V is TRBV18 and J is TRBJ1-1; no firm D call. V was trimmed by 3 bases and J by 9 bases, leaving 14 bases between them. CDR1 and CDR2 from the germline V gene are KGHSH and LQKENI. The CDR3 is made up of 13 amino acids. The CDR3 bases are TGTGCCAGCTCACCGACACCCCAGAGCCAAGCTTTCTTT. Amino acid sequence: CASSPTPQSQAFF.

V usage is TRBV6-4 and J usage is TRBJ1-2, with a possible D match to TRBD1 (6 bases). V gave up 5 bases and J gave up 3 bases, with 19 bases separating them. The germline V gene has CDR1 MRHNA and CDR2 SNTAGT. The CDR3 totals 16 residues. In DNA, the CDR3 is TGTGCCAGCAGTCAACCCATTGCACAGGGAGACTATGGCTACACCTTC. Translation gives CASSQPIAQGDYGYTF.

The rearrangement joins TRBV2 to TRBJ1-5; D remains unclear. The CDR3 consists of 15 residues. V shed 2 bases and J shed 7 bases, with 15 bases lying between them. Germline CDR1 and CDR2: SNHLY and FYNNEI. CDR3: CASSERDTVGQPQHF. The CDR3 DNA is TGTGCCAGCAGTGAACGAGACACCGTTGGGCAGCCCCAGCATTTT.

The chain joins TRBV12-5 to TRBJ2-1, with TRBD1 as a possible D gene (5 bases). Between the trimmed V and J ends, which lost 5 bases and 0 bases, there was a span of 8 bases. Germline V gives CDR1 LGHNT, CDR2 FRNRAP. This CDR3 is 14 amino acids long. This CDR3 reads CASGQGGSYNEQFF. CDR3 DNA sequence: TGTGCTAGTGGTCAGGGTGGCTCCTACAATGAGCAGTTCTTC.